One and the same sample provided the 6 T cell receptor beta chains below, sequenced in a study of cytomegalovirus exposure and HLA in healthy donors. The PCR was carried out with 60 Vbeta primers and 13 Jbeta primers. Using immunoSEQ multiplex PCR, the repertoire was profiled, and TCRdb retains in-frame clones only, with some absent. The table lists 150,000 to 200,000 clones, 68% of them singletons. Sequencing input: PBMCs. The origin of the receptors is a man in his forties or fifties in good health and CMV-seronegative.

The chain uses TRBV19 and TRBJ1-4, with D maybe TRBD1 (5 bases). The CDR3 is made up of 13 amino acids. The germline V gene encodes CDR1 LNHDA and CDR2 SQIVND (reference sequence). The ends were cut back, 6 bases at V and 6 bases at J, with 11 bases in the middle. CDR3 residues: CASRGDSYEKLFF. DNA for the CDR3: TGTGCCAGTAGGGGCGACAGCTATGAAAAACTGTTTTTT.

The V gene is TRBV2, the J gene TRBJ1-4; 9 bases are shared with TRBD1. Looked up from germline, CDR1 is SNHLY and CDR2 is FYNNEI. The CDR3 runs 15 residues. The V segment lost 2 bases and the J segment 5 bases; nucleotides outside the gene matches: 3. CDR3 amino acids: CASSEYGTGNEKLFF. The CDR3 DNA reads as TGTGCCAGCAGTGAATATGGGACAGGGAATGAAAAACTGTTTTTT.

About this clone itself: The conserved closing phenylalanine or tryptophan is absent in this CDR3, likely reflecting a read error. The DNA is omitted, as the CDR3 cannot be located on it reliably, and the CDR3 follows TCRdb's listing. The chain carries TRBV6-5 and TRBJ1-4; the table's D call, TRBD1, has no DNA check behind it. The CDR3 has 14 amino acids, counting both end residues. Germline-derived CDR1 and CDR2 are MNHEY and SVGAGI. CDR3 sequence: CASSPYSYRGPLCY.

The chain is built from TRBV11-2 and TRBJ1-4, with D possibly TRBD1 on 5 matching bases. The V end lost 5 bases, the J end lost 7 bases, and 17 bases lay between the germline ends. Germline V gene lookup returns CDR1 SGHAT and CDR2 FQNNGV. This CDR3 is 15 amino acids long. The CDR3, as DNA: TGTGCCAGCAGCCTAGGGGTCGGACGGGGTGAAAAACTGTTTTTT. Encoded protein: CASSLGVGRGEKLFF.

This clone was recorded only once. The rearrangement links TRBV18 to TRBJ1-1; D is unclear. The CDR3 has 13 amino acids. Trimming took off 5 bases at V and 5 bases at J, with 12 bases between the two ends. In germline, CDR1 is KGHSH, CDR2 LQKENI. CDR3 nucleotide sequence: TGTGCCAGCTCAGCGGACGGAGGAACTGAAGCTTTCTTT. Protein: CASSADGGTEAFF.

The V call is TRBV11-2, the J call TRBJ2-3; no clear D. The germline gives CDR1 SGHAT, CDR2 FQNNGV. With 3 bases removed from V and 7 bases from J, the gap between germline ends came to 8 bases. This CDR3 is 12 amino acids long. CDR3 sequence: CASSFGTNTQYF. CDR3 nucleotides: TGTGCCAGCAGCTTTGGTACAAATACGCAGTATTTT.